The T cell receptor beta chain under discussion was sequenced for a study of T cell responses to AZD1222 COVID-19 vaccine. General study points: Baseline seropositivity characterized only a handful of AZD1222 recipients. Unmutated variant regions are reportedly targeted by nearly half of spike-specific TCRs.

CDR1 is MNHEY, CDR2 SVGAGI, per germline. The V and J ends lost 6 bases and 3 bases respectively, with 18 bases between them. CDR3 length equals 15 residues. Measured with immunoSEQ multiplex PCR; TCRdb has only the in-frame clones, and not every one. The data hold about 140,000 clones, with 89% observed a single time. Turning to this clone: Its antigen is unidentified.

This specimen consisted of peripheral blood, obtained on day 0 of AZD1222 vaccination. This chain joins TRBV6-5 and TRBJ2-7, with D possibly matching TRBD2 (6 bases). The clonotype originates from an adult in good health. The DNA for the CDR3 is TGTGCCAGCAGGAGCGACGGGAGAAGGGGCTACGAGCAGTACTTC. Translating gives CASRSDGRRGYEQYF.